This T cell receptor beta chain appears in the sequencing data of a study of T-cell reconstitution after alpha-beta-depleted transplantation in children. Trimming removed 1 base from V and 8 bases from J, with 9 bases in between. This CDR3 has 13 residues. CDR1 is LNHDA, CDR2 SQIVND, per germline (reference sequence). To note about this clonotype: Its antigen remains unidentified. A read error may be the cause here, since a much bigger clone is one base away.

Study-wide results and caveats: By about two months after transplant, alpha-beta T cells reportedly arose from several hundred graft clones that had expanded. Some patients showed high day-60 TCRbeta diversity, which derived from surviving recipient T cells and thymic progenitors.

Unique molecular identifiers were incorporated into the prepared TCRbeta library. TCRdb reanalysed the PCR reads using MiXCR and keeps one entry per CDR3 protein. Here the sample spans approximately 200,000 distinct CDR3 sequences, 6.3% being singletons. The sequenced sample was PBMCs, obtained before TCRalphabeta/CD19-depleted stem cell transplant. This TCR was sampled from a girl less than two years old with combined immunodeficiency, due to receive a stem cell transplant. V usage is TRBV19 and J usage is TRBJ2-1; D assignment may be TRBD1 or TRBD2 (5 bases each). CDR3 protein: CASSIGGYYEQFF. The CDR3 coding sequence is TGTGCCAGTAGTATAGGGGGGTACTATGAGCAGTTCTTC.